This TCR beta chain was identified in a study of long-term antiretroviral therapy in people with HIV. Study observations and caveats: Post-ART samples showed increased diversity that remained below transplant donor control levels. HIV repertoire CDR3 lengths ranged less widely than those of controls.

The CDR3 runs to 16 residues. Germline loops: CDR1 SEHNR, CDR2 FQNEAQ (reference sequence). Trimming cost V 5 bases and J 3 bases; bases outside gene matches: 12. An immunoSEQ assay, version v3.0, was performed at survey level. The data were produced by immunoSEQ multiplex PCR, yet TCRdb's version contains in-frame clones alone and is incomplete. The sample has 20,000 to 25,000 clones, under 85% seen once. Every donor contributed at least one pre-ART and at least two post-ART PBMC samples. Every one of the participants with HIV received treatment in the United States. This clone was detected only once. Its antigen remains unknown.

The rearrangement uses TRBV7-9 and TRBJ1-2, with 7 bases fitting TRBD1. The sequenced sample was unsorted PBMCs, obtained 0.5 years before starting antiretroviral therapy. This TCR derives from a middle-aged man with HIV. The CDR3 protein is CASSPQDRRLDYGYTF. Here the CDR3 DNA reads TGTGCCAGCAGCCCCCAGGACAGGAGGCTTGACTATGGCTACACCTTC. The full variable domain, completed using reference TRBV7-9 and TRBJ1-2, is DTGVSQNPRHKITKRGQNVTFRCDPISEHNRLYWYRQTLGQGPEFLTYFQNEAQLEKSRLLSDRFSAERPKGSFSTLEIQRTEQGDSAMYLCASSPQDRRLDYGYTFGSGTRLTVV.